This T cell receptor (beta chain) originates from a study of shared clonotypes between healthy human individuals. General study points: Memory subsets had estimated richness that was generally smaller than that of naive subsets.

On this clone: Its specificity is not known.

The CDR3 length is 11 residues. CDR1 and CDR2 from the germline V gene are DFQATT and SNEGSKA (reference sequence). V lost 6 bases, J lost 5 bases, and 10 bases lay in between. Genomic DNA of every subset was divided equally among multiple immunoSEQ plates. Here immunoSEQ multiplex PCR was the method, and the copy in TCRdb shows in-frame clones only, minus some. The sample lists millions of clones, roughly 94% seen once, with 0.1% to 0.15% in the top ten. The rearrangement uses TRBV20-1 and TRBJ1-2, with D unresolved. The sample was naive CD4+ T cells sorted from blood. Subset in this sample: CD45RA+ positively selected. This receptor was obtained from a man younger than 35 in good health. The chain's CDR3 is CSAPGIYGYTF. Written as DNA, the CDR3 is TGCAGTGCCCCTGGGATATATGGCTACACCTTC.